Given below is one T cell receptor (beta chain) in context. This record comes from a study of blood T cell repertoires in COVID-19. Across the study: Donors in the United States, Italy and Spain gave samples during acute or convalescent COVID-19. The cDNA or gDNA used as material had been derived from T cells, B-cell-depleted T cells, or PBMCs.

The germline V gene has CDR1 LNHDA and CDR2 SQIVND (reference sequence). The CDR3 sequence is 13 residues long. Trimming took off 8 bases at V and 2 bases at J, with 13 bases between the two ends. Original processing methods: Reference gene primer amplification yielded estimated nucleated cell counts. Profiled with immunoSEQ multiplex PCR; TCRdb holds only in-frame clones, not every one. From that table come the V and J calls and clone size; the DNA was used to work out D and trimming. Here the sample spans 150,000 or so clones, approximately 84% being singletons. The clonotype originates from a human donor in a cohort sampled during active COVID-19. V gene TRBV19 combines with J gene TRBJ2-7, with D possibly matching TRBD2 (7 bases). The source material was peripheral blood. The CDR3 loop is CASGTGGTYEQYF. The DNA of the CDR3 is TGTGCCAGTGGCACGGGGGGCACCTACGAGCAGTACTTC. The whole variable domain, remainder taken from reference TRBV19 and TRBJ2-7, is DGGITQSPKYLFRKEGQNVTLSCEQNLNHDAMYWYRQDPGQGLRLIYYSQIVNDFQKGDIAEGYSVSREKKESFPLTVTSAQKNPTAFYLCASGTGGTYEQYFGPGTRLTVT.